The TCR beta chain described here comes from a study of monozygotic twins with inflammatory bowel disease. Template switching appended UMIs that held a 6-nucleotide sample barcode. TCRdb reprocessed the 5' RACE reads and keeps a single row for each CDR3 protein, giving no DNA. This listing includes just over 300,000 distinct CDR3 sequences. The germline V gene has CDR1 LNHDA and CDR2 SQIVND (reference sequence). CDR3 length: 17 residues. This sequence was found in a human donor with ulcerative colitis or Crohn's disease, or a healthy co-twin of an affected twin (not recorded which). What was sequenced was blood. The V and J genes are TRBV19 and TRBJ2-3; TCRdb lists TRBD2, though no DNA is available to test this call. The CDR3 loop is CASSKGLAGASTDTQYF. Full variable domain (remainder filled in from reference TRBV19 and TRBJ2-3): DGGITQSPKYLFRKEGQNVTLSCEQNLNHDAMYWYRQDPGQGLRLIYYSQIVNDFQKGDIAEGYSVSREKKESFPLTVTSAQKNPTAFYLCASSKGLAGASTDTQYFGPGTRLTVL.